This entry lists 32 T cell receptor beta chains sequenced from one sample in a study of regulatory T cells in long-lasting Graves disease. The TCR beta library used iRepertoire HTBI primers with Arm-PCR amplification of CDR3. TCRdb itself ran the multiplex PCR reads through MiXCR, one entry per CDR3 protein. The sample lists about 400,000 distinct CDR3 sequences, around 15% occurring once. Described time point: newly diagnosed GD, antithyroid drugs for less than 3 months. Following extraction of RNA from PBMCs, that RNA was used to make the TCR library. The same sample was also used in a study of T cells in Graves' hyperthyroidism and ophthalmopathy.

The sequencing here drew on peripheral blood mononuclear cells (PBMCs), taken at new diagnosis, from a patient treated with antithyroid drugs. These receptors originate from a woman aged 18-30 years with Graves disease.

The chain joins TRBV5-1 to TRBJ2-7; possible D gene TRBD1, 7 bases. V was cut by 5 bases and J by 3 bases, with 21 bases left in between. CDR1 and CDR2 (germline): SGHRS, YFSETQ. The CDR3 has 16 amino acids. The CDR3 spells CASSLRAQGGYYEQYF. The CDR3 DNA follows: TGCGCCAGCAGTTTGAGGGCGCAGGGGGGATACTACGAGCAGTACTTC.

This clonotype appeared a few times. V is TRBV5-1 and J is TRBJ2-6; D assignment may be TRBD1 or TRBD2 (5 bases each). This CDR3 region has 18 residues. With 3 bases removed from V and 1 base from J, the gap between germline ends came to 17 bases. Per the germline V gene, CDR1 is SGHRS and CDR2 is YFSETQ. The CDR3 nucleotides are TGCGCCAGCAGCTGGGGCCCGGGGCTGAGATCTGGGGCCAACGTCCTGACTTTC. Translation: CASSWGPGLRSGANVLTF.

This clonotype was observed many times. The chain has TRBV12-3 or TRBV12-4 and TRBJ1-1; D gene unclear. CDR3 length: 14 residues. Trimming removed 4 bases at V and 4 bases at J, with 13 bases between. The CDR3 DNA follows: TGTGCCAGCAGTTACAAAGCCGGCGGCACTGAAGCTTTCTTT. Translation gives CASSYKAGGTEAFF.

This clonotype occurred many times. V is TRBV10-1 and J is TRBJ2-5, with TRBD2 identical over 8 bases. The CDR3 runs 14 residues. In germline, CDR1 is WNHNN, CDR2 SYGVQD (reference sequence). The ends lost 5 bases at V and 7 bases at J; junction bases unmatched: 9. This chain's CDR3 is CASSPSGGSGTQYF. In DNA, the CDR3 is TGCGCCAGCAGTCCATCGGGAGGGTCGGGGACCCAGTACTTC.

This clonotype was detected ten times or more. The rearrangement joins TRBV6-5 to TRBJ2-7, with 11 bases identical to TRBD2. CDR3 size: 17 residues. J lost 3 bases, V lost 0 bases, and 7 bases had no gene match. Looked up from germline, CDR1 is MNHEY and CDR2 is SVGAGI. The CDR3 DNA reads as TGTGCCAGCAGTTACTCGAGACTAGCGGGGAGACACTACGAGCAGTACTTC. It codes for CASSYSRLAGRHYEQYF.

The V call is TRBV11-2, the J call TRBJ2-7, with TRBD1 matching 9 bases. Trimming cost V 5 bases and J 4 bases; bases outside gene matches: 6. Germline-derived CDR1 and CDR2 are SGHAT and FQNNGV. The CDR3 has 14 amino acids. CDR3 in amino acids: CASSQWTGAYEQYF. CDR3 coding DNA: TGTGCCAGCAGCCAGTGGACAGGGGCTTACGAGCAGTACTTC.

The rearrangement joins TRBV9 to TRBJ1-2; D is undetermined. CDR1 SGDLS and CDR2 YYNGEE come from the germline V gene. CDR3 size: 14 residues. V was clipped by 3 bases and J by 8 bases, with 17 bases between them. CDR3 nucleotides: TGTGCCAGCAGCGCAGCCGGGTCCTCATGGGGCTACACCTTC. Its protein product is CASSAAGSSWGYTF.

This clonotype was observed many times. The V and J genes are TRBV6-1 and TRBJ1-1, with TRBD1 matching 7 bases. Losses at the gene ends were 6 bases for V and 1 base for J; bases not matched to a gene: 5. This CDR3 is 14 amino acids long. Germline V gene sequence: CDR1 MNHNS, CDR2 SASEGT. CDR3 sequence reads: CASSLGQTNTEAFF. CDR3 in DNA: TGTGCCAGCAGCCTGGGACAGACGAACACTGAAGCTTTCTTT.

This clonotype was counted only a few times. J is TRBJ1-4 and V is TRBV9, with D tentatively TRBD1 (5 bases). The germline CDR1 and CDR2 sequences are SGDLS and YYNGEE. V dropped 10 bases and J dropped 0 bases, with 19 bases sitting between them. The CDR3 runs to 16 residues. The CDR3 spells CAGHNGIGATNEKLFF. Written as DNA, the CDR3 is TGTGCCGGACATAACGGGATCGGAGCAACTAATGAAAAACTGTTTTTT.

This clonotype appeared many times. This sequence joins TRBV12-3 or TRBV12-4 and TRBJ2-5, with TRBD2 matching 7 bases. CDR3 length equals 15 residues. V shed 7 bases and J 5 bases; nucleotides not matched to a gene: 13. The CDR3: CASTPGLGLGETQYF. The CDR3 nucleotides are TGTGCCAGCACTCCAGGACTAGGCCTTGGGGAGACCCAGTACTTC.

This clonotype has at least ten counts. CDR3 in amino acids: CSVEDPGYGYTF. DNA for the CDR3: TGCAGCGTTGAAGACCCGGGCTATGGCTACACCTTC. This chain links TRBV29-1 with TRBJ1-2, with no clear D. The ends were cut back, 0 bases at V and 4 bases at J, with 6 bases in the middle. CDR1 SQVTM and CDR2 ANQGSEA come from the germline V gene. The CDR3 runs to 12 residues. Variable domain in full (rest from reference TRBV29-1 and TRBJ1-2): SAVISQKPSRDICQRGTSLTIQCQVDSQVTMMFWYRQQPGQSLTLIATANQGSEATYESGFVIDKFPISRPNLTFSTLTVSNMSPEDSSIYLCSVEDPGYGYTFGSGTRLTVV.

This clonotype was recorded at least ten times. The chain employs TRBV5-1 and TRBJ2-7, with TRBD2 matching 12 bases. Germline lookup yields CDR1 SGHRS and CDR2 YFSETQ. After removal of 0 bases from V and 2 bases from J, the junction contained 3 bases not matched to a gene. The CDR3 loop spans 16 amino acids. As DNA, the CDR3 is TGCGCCAGCAGCTTGGCATCTAGCGGGAGGGCCTACGAGCAGTACTTC. Encoded protein: CASSLASSGRAYEQYF.

This clonotype was found a few times. DNA of the CDR3: TGTGCCAGCAGTCAAGGACAGGGCCGGGGCAATCAGCCCCAGCATTTT. Residues: CASSQGQGRGNQPQHF. The chain links TRBV12-3 or TRBV12-4 to TRBJ1-5; 8 nucleotides align to TRBD1. There are 16 residues in the CDR3. V dropped 5 bases and J dropped 2; count of bases not matched to a gene: 8.

Regarding this clonotype: Possible read error: a much larger clone is one base away. V usage is TRBV5-5 and J usage is TRBJ2-5; 9 nucleotides line up with TRBD2. The tail of the sequence fits TRBJ2-1 better, so the J call may be wrong. Looked up from germline, CDR1 is SGHKS and CDR2 is YYEKEE (reference sequence). The CDR3 spans 16 residues. The CDR3 region has the DNA TGTGCCAGCAGCTTGGGACCAGCGGGAGGAGGAAATGAGCAGTTCTTC. It specifies CASSLGPAGGGNEQFF.

The chain is built from TRBV12-3 or TRBV12-4 and TRBJ2-5; 12 bases align to TRBD1. V lost 6 bases and J lost 4; bases outside the gene matches: 6. The CDR3 runs 15 residues. The CDR3 nucleotides are TGTGCCAGCAGAAAGGGGACAGGGGGCTCAGAGACCCAGTACTTC. This gives the protein CASRKGTGGSETQYF.

This rearrangement joins TRBV20-1 to TRBJ2-1; the match to TRBD2 covers 13 bases. The ends lost 2 bases at V and 0 bases at J; junction bases unmatched: 10. The CDR3 runs 19 residues. Germline V lookup: CDR1 DFQATT, CDR2 SNEGSKA (reference sequence). The CDR3 DNA reads TGCAGTGCTAGACCCTGGACTAGCGGGAGTCTGGGCTCCTACAATGAGCAGTTCTTC. Its protein product is CSARPWTSGSLGSYNEQFF.

Concerning this clonotype itself: The CDR3 does not close with the conserved phenylalanine or tryptophan, likely indicating a read error. The chain carries TRBV2 and TRBJ2-6; TRBD1 is a possible D gene (6 bases). CDR3 length: 16 residues. Trimming stripped 3 bases from V and 5 bases from J, with 14 bases between. Germline CDR1 and CDR2: SNHLY and FYNNEI. CDR3 coding DNA: TGTGCCAGCAGTGAGTCAGGGGTCGTCTGGGCCAACGTCCTGACTCTC. Its translation is CASSESGVVWANVLTL.

This clonotype was seen repeatedly, ten times or more. The chain recombines TRBV27 with TRBJ2-2; 9 bases are shared with TRBD2. V shed 7 bases and J 4 bases; nucleotides not matched to a gene: 13. The germline gives CDR1 MNHEY, CDR2 SMNVEV (reference sequence). CDR3 length: 17 amino acids. CDR3 in DNA: TGTGCCAGCACCCCGGTGCGACTAGCGGACCGCACCGGGGAGCTGTTTTTT. Its translation: CASTPVRLADRTGELFF.

This clonotype was seen more than once but under ten times. A much larger clone differs by one base, so this may be a read error. This chain uses TRBV28 with TRBJ1-5; D ambiguous. CDR3 size: 14 residues. Germline CDR1 MDHEN, CDR2 SYDVKM. V was shortened by 4 bases and J by 4 bases, with 11 bases between the two germline ends. The DNA of the CDR3 is TGTGCCAGCAGTTCGACGGATAGGAATCAGCCCCAGCATTTT. It is translated as CASSSTDRNQPQHF. Together with reference TRBV28 and TRBJ1-5, the CDR3 gives the full variable domain: DVKVTQSSRYLVKRTGEKVFLECVQDMDHENMFWYRQDPGLGLRLIYFSYDVKMKEKGDIPEGYSVSREKKERFSLILESASTNQTSMYLCASSSTDRNQPQHFGDGTRLSIL.

Ten or more counts support this clonotype. The gene calls are TRBV28 and TRBJ2-2; D is ambiguous. The V end lost 10 bases, the J end lost 5 bases, and 17 bases lay between the germline ends. The germline CDR1 and CDR2 sequences are MDHEN and SYDVKM. This CDR3 is 14 amino acids long. The CDR3 is CATSFFLGTGELFF. The CDR3 nucleotides read TGTGCCACCTCCTTCTTCTTAGGAACCGGGGAGCTGTTTTTT.

This clonotype was recorded at least ten times. The rearrangement links TRBV7-3 to TRBJ2-7; D uncertain. The CDR3 consists of 13 residues. Between the trimmed V and J ends, which lost 5 bases and 3 bases, there was a span of 11 bases. Germline V gene lookup returns CDR1 SGHTA and CDR2 FQGTGA. CDR3: CASSQARDYEQYF. DNA for the CDR3: TGTGCCAGCAGCCAGGCCAGAGACTACGAGCAGTACTTC.

Details on this clonotype: One base away lies a much larger clone, so this may be a sequencing read error. V usage is TRBV7-8 and J usage is TRBJ2-2, with D tentatively TRBD1 (5 bases). From germline, CDR1 is SGHVS and CDR2 FQNEAQ. The CDR3 consists of 16 residues. CDR3 sequence reads: CASSLQGSGNAGELFF. CDR3 coding DNA: TGTGCCAGCAGCTTACAGGGCTCTGGGAACGCCGGGGAGCTGTTTTTT.

This clonotype was counted ten times or more. The gene calls are TRBV9 and TRBJ2-5; TRBD1 matches at 10 bases. The V and J ends lost 4 bases and 5 bases, in that order; junction bases with no gene match: 17. The CDR3 contains 18 residues. Germline loops: CDR1 SGDLS, CDR2 YYNGEE. The CDR3 loop is CASSPHKSGTGVVETQYF. CDR3 DNA: TGTGCCAGCAGCCCCCACAAATCCGGGACAGGGGTAGTGGAGACCCAGTACTTC.

This clonotype was observed many times. The chain is built from TRBV28 and TRBJ1-4; TRBD1 is a possible D gene (5 bases). Germline loops: CDR1 MDHEN, CDR2 SYDVKM. The ends were cut back, 6 bases at V and 7 bases at J, with 15 bases in the middle. The CDR3 loop spans 14 amino acids. CDR3 sequence (DNA): TGTGCCAGCAGCAAAGGACGGGGGGGTGAAAAACTGTTTTTT. Translating it yields CASSKGRGGEKLFF.

The table lists this clonotype with a few counts. A much more abundant neighbour one base away suggests this may be a read error. The conserved closing phenylalanine or tryptophan is absent in this CDR3, likely reflecting a read error. The V call is TRBV3-1, the J call TRBJ1-1; the D is unclear. V gave up 2 bases and J gave up 2 bases, with 9 bases separating them. Germline-derived CDR1 and CDR2 are LGHDT and YNNKEL (reference sequence). The CDR3 runs 14 residues. The CDR3 is CASSQLPYNTEAFS. CDR3 DNA sequence: TGTGCCAGCAGCCAACTTCCATATAACACTGAAGCTTTCTCT.

This clonotype was found a few times. Being one base from a much bigger clone, this may be a read error. This chain uses TRBV11-1 with TRBJ1-1; TRBD1 matches at 7 bases. The CDR3 has 12 amino acids. Unmatched junction bases numbered 11, after V lost 8 bases and J lost 11 bases. CDR1 and CDR2 (germline): SGHAT, FQDESV (reference sequence). The CDR3 bases are TGTGCCAGCGGCCAGGACCGGGACAGCGCTTTCTTT. It yields the protein CASGQDRDSAFF.

The gene calls are TRBV14 and TRBJ2-7; D unresolved. Between the trimmed V and J ends, which lost 4 bases and 3 bases, there was a span of 13 bases. Germline values: CDR1 SGHDN, CDR2 FVKESK. The CDR3 is 14 amino acids. Here the CDR3 DNA reads TGTGCCAGCAGCCCGATATTGGCTGGCTACGAGCAGTACTTC. This codes for CASSPILAGYEQYF.

This clonotype was seen at least ten times. This rearrangement joins TRBV12-3 or TRBV12-4 to TRBJ2-1, with 14 bases that match TRBD2. This CDR3 has 20 residues. Germline trimming cut 3 bases from V and 3 bases from J; bases unmatched to any gene: 13. This CDR3 reads CASSLGAGLAGGPFYNEQFF. The CDR3 region has the DNA TGTGCCAGCAGTTTGGGAGCCGGACTAGCGGGAGGACCTTTCTACAATGAGCAGTTCTTC.

As for this clonotype: It is likely a read error: a sequence one base away is far more abundant. The chain joins TRBV7-3 to TRBJ2-7; either TRBD1 or TRBD2 may supply D (6 bases each). This CDR3 region has 14 residues. Germline lookup yields CDR1 SGHTA and CDR2 FQGTGA. V lost 8 bases and J lost 7, with 21 bases in between. CDR3 sequence reads: CASQEGGTYNEQYF. In nucleotides, the CDR3 is TGTGCCAGCCAAGAAGGGGGGACCTACAATGAGCAGTACTTC.

This clonotype came up many times. The chain uses TRBV6-1 and TRBJ2-7; 11 nucleotides align to TRBD1. Germline CDR1 is MNHNS and CDR2 is SASEGT. V shed 6 bases, J shed 3 bases, and the junction held 7 bases outside the gene matches. The CDR3 spans 15 residues. In DNA, the CDR3 is TGTGCCAGCAGAGCAGGACAGGGGGCTTACTACGAGCAGTACTTC. Translating gives CASRAGQGAYYEQYF.

This clonotype was observed a handful of times. The chain uses TRBV3-1 and TRBJ1-3; the match to TRBD1 covers 7 bases. V was pared by 3 bases and J by 0 bases, with 11 bases of the junction left unmatched. CDR1 and CDR2 (germline): LGHDT, YNNKEL (reference sequence). This CDR3 region has 18 residues. Here the CDR3 DNA reads TGTGCCAGCAGCCACCTTAGGACAGGACCTAGCTCTGGAAACACCATATATTTT. It codes for CASSHLRTGPSSGNTIYF. Variable domain in full (rest from reference TRBV3-1 and TRBJ1-3): DTAVSQTPKYLVTQMGNDKSIKCEQNLGHDTMYWYKQDSKKFLKIMFSYNNKELIINETVPNRFSPKSPDKAHLNLHINSLELGDSAVYFCASSHLRTGPSSGNTIYFGEGSWLTVV.

Notes on this clonotype: Given a much more abundant clone one base away, this may be a read error. V and J are TRBV5-1 and TRBJ1-5; 9 nucleotides align to TRBD1. The CDR3 covers 15 residues. Germline V gene data show CDR1 as SGHRS and CDR2 as YFSETQ. The CDR3 DNA is TGCGCCAGCAGCTTGGGGACAGGGGAGAATCGGCCCCAGCATTTT. Residues: CASSLGTGENRPQHF.